One TCR beta chain is described in this entry. Its antigen is unidentified. All patients were mismatch repair deficient, assessed by either PCR or immunohistochemistry. A few pembrolizumab responders had their TCRs sequenced. Profiled with immunoSEQ multiplex PCR; TCRdb holds only in-frame clones, not every one. The table has tens of thousands of clones, roughly 80% seen once. The source of the sample is a study of PD-1 blockade in mismatch repair-deficient tumors. Study observations and caveats: Tumor-resident clones, often undetectable pretreatment in blood, expanded then contracted after pembrolizumab.

The CDR3 has 15 residues. Germline values: CDR1 SQVTM, CDR2 ANQGSEA. The V gene end was trimmed by 2 bases and the J gene end by 4 bases; junction bases not matched to a gene: 7. The receptor's source is an adult with mismatch repair-deficient cancer. The chain joins TRBV29-1 to TRBJ2-3; TRBD1 agrees at 9 bases. The sequenced sample was peripheral blood, obtained about 20 weeks after starting pembrolizumab. CDR3 sequence: CSVEILGQGSDTQYF. DNA for the CDR3: TGCAGCGTTGAAATTCTGGGACAGGGATCAGATACGCAGTATTTT.